The source of this T cell receptor (beta chain) is a study of blood T cells in healthy people across ages (dated by TCRdb to the mid-2010s). Study-level background: In model experiments, template switching captured about one uniquely barcoded TCR beta cDNA molecule for every two T cells. Two additional independent replicas of 1 million unique cDNA reads from the same blood draw were analyzed for two donors (one aged 18 to 30 and one aged 80 or older). Donors were grouped into four age groups: young (average roughly 16 years), middle-aged (39), aged (around 60) and long-lived (around 80). Age-related changes in TCR beta repertoire diversity were measured in the study by deep sequencing normalized with unique cDNA molecular identifiers. To avoid experimental bias, donors of different ages were spread randomly across the sequencing lanes. Paper-wide results and their limitations: Donor CMV infection status was unknown, potentially confounding age-related changes in expanded clonotypes. The percentage of naive T cells measured by flow cytometry correlated strongly with observed TCR beta diversity. As age increased, observed TCR beta diversity per million T cells dropped in a roughly linear way, and a significant reduction was already evident by age 40. Estimates of total diversity based on one million sequenced T cells were considered lower bounds and underestimates. Since profiling was done on bulk unsorted PBMCs, naive and antigen-experienced compartments could not be conclusively compared. Compared with the aged group, the long-lived group had more naive CD4+ T cells, fewer expanded clones and increased TCR diversity, a pattern suggesting age selection.

V drops 0 bases and J drops 2 bases, leaving 13 bases in between. The CDR3 holds 15 amino acids from the cysteine to the phenylalanine. This entry keeps only the CDR3 DNA: 45 bases, framed from base 1. Based on the germline V gene (reference sequence), the CDR1 and CDR2 sequences are GTSNPN and SVGIG. A remark on this clonotype: Its specific antigen is unknown. No clone much larger than this one lies a single base away; base qualities are absent.

The donors were some 36 Caucasian individuals from Russia, aged about 6 to 100 years, who were systemically healthy. Around 9.7 milliliters of peripheral blood were collected from each donor into EDTA-treated Vacutainer tubes. Ficoll-Paque density-gradient centrifugation was used to isolate PBMCs, with at least 6 million per sample. Total RNA, at least 6 micrograms per sample, was extracted from PBMCs with Trizol reagent. Naive CD45RAhigh/CD27high T cell percentages were measured by flow cytometry on a PBMC aliquot from every donor. Library preparation was by 5' RACE. The sequencer was an Illumina HiSeq 2500. A second PCR of roughly 7 to 11 cycles was performed with a sample-barcoded 5' primer and a J-beta primer mix. Each TCR beta cDNA molecule received a unique molecular identifier from a template-switch 5' adaptor carrying 12 random nucleotides. Each sample yielded at least 3 million CDR3-containing paired-end reads. First-strand cDNA was synthesized from all RNA with the Mint cDNA synthesis kit, primed by a TRBC-specific oligonucleotide. All cDNA was treated with uracil-DNA glycosylase and then went through a first 18-cycle PCR with the universal primers M1SS and BC2_uni_R. Concerning the study's data processing: For normalization, 1 million high-quality reads, each with a distinct molecular identifier, were randomly selected from each sample. Instead of being binned into consensus sequences, reads with shared molecular identifiers were discarded. MiTCR, set to a Q25 quality threshold and the strictest error-elimination algorithm, was used for CDR3 identification, clonotype clustering and error correction. A nonparametric unseen species model using Euler transformation provided a lower-bound estimate of total TCR beta diversity. TCRdb reanalyzed the raw reads on its own, using fastp at Q25 for trimming and MiXCR for clone calling, and kept in-frame beta chains. Each CDR3 protein gets just one entry, which takes the most common genes and DNA from the rows behind it. TCRdb, not the authors, supplied the V and J calls. This sample comprises some 790,000 distinct CDR3 sequences, 29% of them detected only once. The ten most abundant clones make up roughly a sixth of the sample.

This receptor chain uses TRBV30 and TRBJ1-1, with no confident D gene call. Input material: blood. The origin of this receptor is a woman aged 80 or over in good health. The CDR3 here reads CAWSVLTLSNTEAFF. The nucleotides are TGTGCCTGGAGTGTATTGACGCTCTCTAACACTGAAGCTTTCTTT.